The text below deals with one TCR beta chain. The data are from a study of long-term antiretroviral therapy in people with HIV. Researchers ran immunoSEQ v3.0 at survey level. TCRdb keeps only in-frame clones here, not all; method: immunoSEQ multiplex PCR. The data show roughly 33,000 clones, over 60% seen once. Deletions cut 3 bases from V and 9 bases from J, with 9 bases between. CDR3 length equals 13 residues. The V gene's germline CDR1 is SNHLY and CDR2 FYNNEI. The sequencing here drew on unsorted PBMCs, taken 2 years after starting antiretroviral therapy. The receptor comes from a woman between 45 and 65 years old with HIV. V usage is TRBV2 and J usage is TRBJ1-6; perhaps TRBD1 as D (5 bases). This chain's CDR3 is CASSDGDFSPLHF. CDR3 DNA sequence: TGTGCCAGCAGTGACGGGGACTTTTCACCCCTCCACTTT.